This TCR beta chain was identified during a study of blood T cells in healthy people across ages. Looked up from germline, CDR1 is SGHTA and CDR2 is FQGNSA. The length of the CDR3 is 16 residues. Then a second PCR, running about 6 to 12 cycles, was carried out with a sample-barcoded 5' primer and a J-beta primer mix. The template-switch adaptor was a 5' adaptor with 12 random nucleotides. It tagged each cDNA molecule. MiXCR, applied by TCRdb to the 5' RACE reads, yields one record per CDR3 protein. Of around 1,100,000 distinct CDR3 sequences detected, roughly two fifths appear once; the ten largest clones hold around 12%.

The genes are TRBV7-2 and TRBJ2-5; TRBD2 matches at 10 bases. The DNA end is a closer match to TRBJ2-7, so the J assignment may be wrong. The sequence came from a man between 18 and 29 years old in good health. The sequenced material came from blood. Here the CDR3 reads CASSLDGLAVSYEQYF. CDR3 DNA sequence: TGTGCCAGCAGCTTAGACGGACTAGCGGTTAGCTACGAGCAGTACTTC.